The next 25 T cell receptor beta chains were all read from a single sample in a study of vaccination effects on CD4 cells after COVID-19. Generated by immunoSEQ multiplex PCR, the TCRdb table keeps only in-frame clones and is missing some. The sample lists 50,000 to 70,000 clones; roughly four fifths were seen once. For these receptors, no antigen is known. Cells that had been cultured for nine to eleven days were the source of isolated CD4+ T cells. Two doses of BNT162b2 or mRNA-1273 vaccine were administered to participants. The sequencing used CD4+ T cells from PBMCs cultured without peptide, collected after COVID-19 vaccination. Receptors were obtained from a human donor who received a COVID-19 vaccine.

The chain uses TRBV20-1 and TRBJ1-4; D is unclear. The CDR3 loop spans 11 amino acids. Germline V gene data show CDR1 as DFQATT and CDR2 as SNEGSKA (reference sequence). V shed 6 bases and J shed 5 bases, with 7 bases lying between them. The CDR3 DNA sequence: TGCAGTGCACAGAGGAATGAAAAACTGTTTTTT. Translating it yields CSAQRNEKLFF.

J is TRBJ2-5 and V is TRBV10-3, with D possibly matching TRBD1 (5 bases). V shed 0 bases and J shed 3 bases, with 8 bases lying between them. Per germline, CDR1 ENHRY and CDR2 SYGVKD. The CDR3 has 14 residues. For the CDR3, the DNA is TGTGCCATCAGTGAGTCTAACAGGAAAGAGACCCAGTACTTC. Protein: CAISESNRKETQYF.

This clone was recorded many times. V and J are TRBV12-5 and TRBJ1-1; D is unclear. The CDR3 runs 13 residues. Between the trimmed V and J ends, which lost 6 bases and 3 bases, there was a span of 11 bases. Germline loops: CDR1 LGHNT, CDR2 FRNRAP. The CDR3 here is CASGQGRYTEAFF. The CDR3, as DNA: TGTGCTAGTGGCCAAGGACGGTACACTGAAGCTTTCTTT.

The V gene is TRBV7-8, the J gene TRBJ1-6; TRBD1 matches 7 bases. The CDR3 runs to 15 residues. CDR1 and CDR2 (germline): SGHVS, FQNEAQ. J gave up 8 bases and V 2 bases, and 6 bases lay outside the gene matches. CDR3 DNA: TGTGCCAGCAGCTTAAGGGGGCAGGGGTATTCACCCCTCCACTTT. Its translation: CASSLRGQGYSPLHF. The full variable domain, in which reference TRBV7-8 and TRBJ1-6 provide the parts outside the CDR3, is GAGVSQSPRYKVAKRGQDVALRCDPISGHVSLFWYQQALGQGPEFLTYFQNEAQLDKSGLPSDRFFAERPEGSVSTLKIQRTQQEDSAVYLCASSLRGQGYSPLHFGNGTRLTVT.

The chain uses TRBV28 and TRBJ1-3; the match to TRBD1 covers 11 bases. V trimming: 11 bases; J trimming: 3 bases; junction bases outside the gene matches: 6. Germline CDR1 is MDHEN and CDR2 is SYDVKM. The CDR3 has 14 residues. The CDR3 region is CAGGTGGRGNTIYF. The DNA of the CDR3 is TGTGCCGGGGGGACAGGGGGTCGTGGAAACACCATATATTTT. Filled out from reference TRBV28 and TRBJ1-3, the complete variable domain reads DVKVTQSSRYLVKRTGEKVFLECVQDMDHENMFWYRQDPGLGLRLIYFSYDVKMKEKGDIPEGYSVSREKKERFSLILESASTNQTSMYLCAGGTGGRGNTIYFGEGSWLTVV.

The chain is built from TRBV18 and TRBJ2-3; D unclear. V gave up 5 bases and J gave up 1 base, with 10 bases separating them. The CDR3 spans 14 residues. Germline values: CDR1 KGHSH, CDR2 LQKENI. The CDR3 nucleotides are TGTGCCAGCTCAAAGGCGAGCGGCACAGATACGCAGTATTTT. Protein: CASSKASGTDTQYF.

The rearrangement joins TRBV30 to TRBJ2-5; TRBD2 is a possible D gene (5 bases). The V gene lost 2 bases and the J gene lost 2 bases, with 9 bases spanning the gap. The CDR3 has 13 residues. Germline values: CDR1 GTSNPN, CDR2 SVGIG (reference sequence). The CDR3 protein is CAWSRRGQETQYF. CDR3 bases: TGTGCCTGGAGTAGACGGGGACAAGAGACCCAGTACTTC.

CDR3 in DNA: TGCAGCGTCAGAGGGGGGTATGCCAAAAACATTCAGTACTTC. Translated: CSVRGGYAKNIQYF. This sequence joins TRBV29-1 and TRBJ2-4, with D perhaps being TRBD1 or TRBD2 (6 bases each). The germline gives CDR1 SQVTM, CDR2 ANQGSEA. Trimming left V 6 bases short and J 1 base short, with 13 bases between. This CDR3 spans 14 amino acids.

The chain employs TRBV3-1 (or the pseudogene TRBV3-2) and TRBJ2-5; TRBD2 matches 7 bases. Germline trimming cut 4 bases from V and 0 bases from J; bases unmatched to any gene: 5. The CDR3 is made up of 15 amino acids. CDR1 and CDR2 (germline): LGHDT, YNNKEL (reference sequence). As DNA, the CDR3 is TGTGCCAGCAGCCCATCAGCGGGGTACCAAGAGACCCAGTACTTC. The encoded protein is CASSPSAGYQETQYF.

The gene calls are TRBV11-2 and TRBJ1-4; D is perhaps TRBD1 (6 bases). V was trimmed by 5 bases and J by 4 bases, leaving 14 bases between them. In germline, CDR1 is SGHAT, CDR2 FQNNGV. The CDR3 has 15 amino acids. CDR3 nucleotides: TGTGCCAGCAGCCGATGGGGGCGAAATAATGAAAAACTGTTTTTT. This encodes CASSRWGRNNEKLFF.

The chain joins TRBV6-2 or TRBV6-3 to TRBJ2-2; D might be TRBD1 (6 bases). CDR3 length: 16 residues. Germline lookup yields CDR1 MNHEY and CDR2 SVGEGT. Trimming left V 6 bases short and J 1 base short, with 15 bases between. CDR3 amino acids: CASSPPGHQNTGELFF. Written as DNA, the CDR3 is TGTGCCAGCAGCCCTCCGGGACACCAGAACACCGGGGAGCTGTTTTTT.

This clone came up once. J is TRBJ2-2 and V is TRBV5-1, with 10 bases that match TRBD1. This CDR3 is built from 17 residues. Germline CDR1 reads SGHRS; CDR2 reads YFSETQ. V shed 0 bases and J 3 bases; nucleotides not matched to a gene: 5. The CDR3 region has the DNA TGCGCCAGCAGCTTGGCCGGGACAGGGGTCGACACCGGGGAGCTGTTTTTT. It translates to CASSLAGTGVDTGELFF.

This chain links TRBV9 with TRBJ2-1; 7 positions match TRBD1. The CDR3 consists of 15 residues. V gave up 2 bases and J gave up 1 base; unmatched junction bases: 3. CDR1 and CDR2 (germline): SGDLS, YYNGEE. The CDR3 loop reads CASSVGQESYNEQFF. CDR3 DNA sequence: TGTGCCAGCAGCGTCGGACAGGAGTCCTACAATGAGCAGTTCTTC.

This chain links TRBV14 with TRBJ1-1, with D maybe TRBD1 (5 bases). There are 14 residues in the CDR3. Per germline, CDR1 SGHDN and CDR2 FVKESK. V was cut by 0 bases and J by 6 bases, with 11 bases left in between. CDR3 protein: CASSQDWGMAEAFF. The CDR3 DNA follows: TGTGCCAGCAGCCAAGATTGGGGGATGGCTGAAGCTTTCTTT.

The chain employs TRBV2 and TRBJ2-1; perhaps TRBD2 as D (6 bases). The CDR3 totals 13 residues. The V gene's germline CDR1 is SNHLY and CDR2 FYNNEI. V lost 8 bases and J 3 bases, leaving 11 bases between the germline ends. The DNA for the CDR3 is TGTGCCAGCGCGCGGGACGACTACAATGAGCAGTTCTTC. Translating it yields CASARDDYNEQFF.

This chain joins TRBV29-1 and TRBJ1-1; D remains ambiguous. Germline lookup yields CDR1 SQVTM and CDR2 ANQGSEA. This CDR3 contains 13 residues. Trimming pared 1 base from V and 1 base from J, leaving 7 bases between. The DNA of the CDR3 is TGCAGCGTTGAAGTTTGGACGAACACTGAAGCTTTCTTT. The encoded protein is CSVEVWTNTEAFF.

This chain's CDR3 is CASSPPFPGDYGYTF. The CDR3, as DNA: TGTGCCAGCTCACCACCCTTTCCAGGGGACTATGGCTACACCTTC. The rearrangement uses TRBV18 and TRBJ1-2; D perhaps matches TRBD1 (6 bases). CDR1 KGHSH and CDR2 LQKENI come from the germline V gene. V dropped 0 bases and J dropped 3 bases, with 11 bases sitting between them. The length of the CDR3 is 15 residues.

The chain joins TRBV2 to TRBJ1-2; D is undetermined. CDR3 length: 19 amino acids. V dropped 0 bases and J dropped 0 bases, with 20 bases sitting between them. Germline V gene data show CDR1 as SNHLY and CDR2 as FYNNEI. The CDR3, as DNA: TGTGCCAGCAGTGAAGCTCAGCCTCTCTACCGATTAGCTAACTATGGCTACACCTTC. This gives the protein CASSEAQPLYRLANYGYTF.

This chain joins TRBV5-1 and TRBJ1-2, with 9 positions matching TRBD1. Germline V gene sequence: CDR1 SGHRS, CDR2 YFSETQ. V shed 2 bases, J shed 5 bases, and the junction held 4 bases outside the gene matches. The CDR3 is made up of 14 amino acids. The CDR3 bases are TGCGCCAGCAGCTTTGAGACAGGGGGGTATGGCTACACCTTC. This encodes CASSFETGGYGYTF.

CDR3 amino acids: CATSRDFGISYEQYV. The CDR3 DNA is TGTGCCACCAGCAGAGATTTCGGCATTTCCTACGAGCAGTACGTC. This chain connects TRBV15 to TRBJ2-7; no clear D. The V gene lost 0 bases and the J gene lost 1 base, with 10 bases spanning the gap. The CDR3 sequence is 15 residues long. In germline, CDR1 is LNHNV, CDR2 YYDKDF (reference sequence).

This clone occurred once. The chain couples TRBV3-1 (or the pseudogene TRBV3-2) to TRBJ1-2; D might be TRBD1 (6 bases). CDR1 LGHDT and CDR2 YNNKEL come from the germline V gene (reference sequence). V was pared by 2 bases and J by 2 bases, with 9 bases between. The length of the CDR3 is 14 residues. The CDR3 here is CASSQQGSNYGYTF. The CDR3 nucleotides read TGTGCCAGCAGCCAACAGGGGTCCAACTATGGCTACACCTTC.

This chain joins TRBV6-1 and TRBJ1-3, with D hard to call. Germline CDR1 is MNHNS and CDR2 is SASEGT. V lost 2 bases to trimming and J lost 7 bases, with 12 bases between them. CDR3 length: 14 amino acids. The CDR3 nucleotides read TGTGCCAGCAGTGAAAATTTTGAGAGGAACACCATATATTTT. It codes for CASSENFERNTIYF.

V usage is TRBV5-8 and J usage is TRBJ1-6, with a weak D call TRBD1 (5 bases). The germline V gene encodes CDR1 SGHTS and CDR2 YDEGEE. The V and J ends lost 4 bases and 8 bases respectively, with 13 bases between them. The CDR3 has 14 residues. The CDR3 DNA reads as TGTGCCAGCAGCCCACCTTGGGGCGATTCACCCCTCCACTTT. Translating gives CASSPPWGDSPLHF.

This CDR3 reads CASSSLRTGAFYEQYV. The DNA for the CDR3 is TGTGCCAGCAGTTCCCTCCGCACGGGGGCCTTCTACGAGCAGTACGTC. This chain joins TRBV28 and TRBJ2-7; D may match TRBD1 or TRBD2 (6 bases each). Trimming removed 4 bases at V and 3 bases at J, with 19 bases between. The CDR3 is made up of 16 amino acids. Germline CDR1 and CDR2: MDHEN and SYDVKM.

This clone was found a few times. The J gene is TRBJ1-2, the V gene TRBV27; 7 bases map to TRBD1. There are 14 residues in the CDR3. The germline CDR1 and CDR2 sequences are MNHEY and SMNVEV (reference sequence). The V gene end was trimmed by 6 bases and the J gene end by 2 bases; junction bases not matched to a gene: 6. In DNA form, the CDR3 reads TGTGCCAGCAGGAGAACGGGACAGAACTATGGCTACACCTTC. Protein: CASRRTGQNYGYTF.